Listed below are T cell receptor beta chains from one sample, sequenced in a study of CD8+ T cells in alopecia areata. Assay used: immunoSEQ multiplex PCR; TCRdb lists only in-frame clones, some missing. The sample lists roughly 280,000 clones; roughly 60% were seen once. Sequencing was performed on CD4+ T cells sorted from blood, taken between weeks 51 and 52, from a patient treated with tofacitinib. All receptors derive from a human donor with alopecia areata. CDR3s include the opening cysteine and the closing phenylalanine or tryptophan. A D gene is named only where the DNA matches it firmly. Clone size is stated in some rows and not others, as once, few, many or a class when expanded.

V gene	J gene	D gene	clone size	CDR3 protein	CDR3 DNA
TRBV5-6	TRBJ2-1	-	-	CASSLVRVRDEQFF	TGTGCCAGCAGCTTGGTCCGGGTTAGGGATGAGCAGTTCTTC
TRBV27	TRBJ1-2	-	-	CASSFSEGYYGYTF	TGTGCCAGCAGTTTTTCGGAGGGCTACTATGGCTACACCTTC
TRBV25-1	TRBJ2-5	-	-	CASSERRQRQETQYF	TGTGCCAGCAGTGAGAGGCGGCAGAGACAAGAGACCCAGTACTTC
TRBV7-3	TRBJ2-2	-	-	CASSPPSGELFF	TGTGCCAGCAGCCCCCCTTCCGGGGAGCTGTTTTTT
TRBV27	TRBJ2-6	-	-	CASSLKGAGANVLTF	TGTGCCAGCAGTTTAAAAGGGGCTGGGGCCAACGTCCTGACTTTC
TRBV25-1	TRBJ2-1	-	-	CASSEDWPKQFF	TGTGCCAGCAGTGAGGATTGGCCAAAGCAGTTCTTC
TRBV7-2	TRBJ1-5	-	-	CASSLVTGDSNQPQHF	TGTGCCAGCAGCTTAGTAACTGGGGACAGCAATCAGCCCCAGCATTTT
TRBV9	TRBJ2-7	TRBD1	-	CASSLTGTEAYEQYF	TGTGCCAGCAGCCTCACTGGGACAGAAGCCTACGAGCAGTACTTC
TRBV7-9	TRBJ1-2	-	-	CASSSGAYGYTF	TGTGCCAGCAGCTCGGGGGCCTATGGCTACACCTTC
TRBV6-5	TRBJ1-5	TRBD1	-	CASSPTGGRQPQHF	TGTGCCAGCAGTCCTACAGGGGGTCGGCAGCCCCAGCATTTT
TRBV30	TRBJ2-7	-	-	CAWMRGSYEQYF	TGTGCCTGGATGAGGGGATCCTACGAGCAGTACTTC
TRBV7-2	TRBJ2-2	-	-	CASSLARLVSGELFF	TGTGCCAGCAGCTTAGCGAGACTAGTCTCCGGGGAGCTGTTTTTT
TRBV19	TRBJ1-2	-	-	CASSIRQGRNYGYTF	TGTGCCAGTAGTATACGACAAGGGCGGAACTATGGCTACACCTTC
TRBV19	TRBJ1-5	-	few	CASGNQGRSNQPQHF	TGTGCCAGTGGCAATCAGGGAAGAAGCAATCAGCCCCAGCATTTT
TRBV10-3	TRBJ1-6	TRBD1	-	CAISEGTGSNSPLHF	TGTGCCATCAGTGAGGGGACAGGGTCCAATTCACCCCTCCACTTT
TRBV29-1	TRBJ2-5	TRBD1	-	CSTFRGRETQYF	TGCAGCACCTTCAGGGGGCGGGAGACCCAGTACTTC
TRBV20-1	TRBJ2-5	-	-	CSAARGETQYF	TGCAGTGCTGCCAGGGGAGAGACCCAGTACTTC
TRBV7-8	TRBJ2-4	-	-	CASQSLAKNIQYF	TGTGCCAGCCAGAGCTTAGCCAAAAACATTCAGTACTTC
TRBV30	TRBJ1-2	-	-	CAWSVLSTWNYGYTF	TGTGCCTGGAGTGTACTGAGCACCTGGAACTATGGCTACACCTTC
TRBV29-1	TRBJ2-4	-	-	CSVAMRLGKNIQYF	TGCAGCGTTGCCATGAGGCTCGGCAAAAACATTCAGTACTTC
TRBV5-1	TRBJ2-7	-	many	CASSSDGHSYEQYF	TGCGCCAGCAGTTCAGACGGGCACTCCTACGAGCAGTACTTC
TRBV7-2	TRBJ1-2	TRBD1	few	CASSFRQGLSNYGYTF	TGTGCCAGCAGCTTTAGACAGGGGCTGAGTAACTATGGCTACACCTTC
TRBV29-1	TRBJ2-5	TRBD1	-	CSGGQGSETQYF	TGCAGCGGTGGACAGGGTTCCGAGACCCAGTACTTC
TRBV7-2	TRBJ2-1	-	few	CASSLGRSGEQFF	TGTGCCAGCAGCTTAGGGAGGAGTGGTGAGCAGTTCTTC
TRBV5-4	TRBJ2-5	TRBD2	-	CASSIGLAGQETQYF	TGTGCCAGCAGCATCGGACTAGCGGGGCAAGAGACCCAGTACTTC
TRBV5-1	TRBJ2-7	TRBD1	-	CASSIRDSALGEQYF	TGCGCCAGCAGCATCCGGGACAGTGCCCTGGGGGAGCAGTACTTC
TRBV7-2	TRBJ2-5	TRBD2	few	CASSGTSGSETQYF	TGTGCCAGCAGCGGCACTAGCGGATCGGAGACCCAGTACTTC
TRBV9	TRBJ1-6	-	-	CASSVTAGSNSPLHF	TGTGCCAGCAGCGTCACAGCAGGATCTAATTCACCCCTCCACTTT
TRBV19	TRBJ1-6	-	few	CASSRGTADSPLHF	TGTGCCAGTAGTAGGGGGACCGCGGATTCACCCCTCCACTTT
TRBV30	TRBJ1-2	-	-	CAWSRTVTLNYGYTF	TGTGCCTGGAGTAGGACAGTAACCTTAAACTATGGCTACACCTTC
TRBV19	TRBJ1-5	-	few	CASSRDGGNQPQHF	TGTGCCAGTAGCAGGGACGGGGGCAATCAGCCCCAGCATTTT
TRBV7-2	TRBJ2-5	TRBD1	few	CASSPNRGKETQYF	TGTGCCAGCAGCCCCAACAGGGGTAAAGAGACCCAGTACTTC
TRBV27	TRBJ1-6	-	-	CASTPAGSASPLHF	TGTGCCAGCACGCCGGCGGGAAGCGCCTCACCCCTCCACTTT
TRBV29-1	TRBJ2-3	-	-	CSASGRVTDTQYF	TGCAGCGCTTCTGGGCGGGTTACAGATACGCAGTATTTT
TRBV4-1	TRBJ1-6	-	-	CASSQATGDNSPLHF	TGCGCCAGCAGCCAAGCGACAGGAGATAATTCACCCCTCCACTTT
TRBV5-1	TRBJ2-4	-	-	CASSFDGLAKNIQYF	TGCGCCAGCAGCTTCGACGGGCTAGCCAAAAACATTCAGTACTTC
TRBV29-1	TRBJ1-1	TRBD1	-	CSVDRGGRVTPEAFF	TGCAGCGTTGACCGAGGGGGCAGGGTGACCCCTGAAGCTTTCTTT
TRBV5-1	TRBJ2-5	-	-	CASSRTAFQETQYF	TGCGCCAGCAGCCGAACTGCTTTCCAAGAGACCCAGTACTTC
TRBV7-9	TRBJ1-6	-	-	CASSPLSGMDNSPLHF	TGTGCCAGCAGCCCCCTGAGCGGGATGGATAATTCACCCCTCCACTTT
TRBV5-1	TRBJ1-6	TRBD1	few	CASAKGTEVASPLHF	TGCGCCAGCGCCAAAGGGACAGAGGTGGCCTCACCCCTCCACTTT
TRBV20-1	TRBJ2-7	TRBD1	-	CSAGGQGVQYF	TGCAGTGCAGGCGGACAGGGAGTACAGTACTTC
TRBV30	TRBJ2-4	-	few	CAWSVWDGKNIQYF	TGTGCCTGGAGTGTCTGGGACGGCAAAAACATTCAGTACTTC
TRBV25-1	TRBJ1-1	TRBD1	-	CASTPTGVTEAFF	TGTGCCAGCACCCCGACAGGGGTGACTGAAGCTTTCTTT